The entry that follows covers one T cell receptor beta chain sequence. Its antigen remains unidentified. This entry comes from a study of shared clonotypes between healthy human individuals. Assay: immunoSEQ multiplex PCR; the TCRdb copy retains only in-frame clones and omits some. Among roughly 1,500,000 clones listed, around 98% were seen once. Notes on the study in general: Sharing across four donors was highest in naive CD4 (roughly 5%) and lowest in memory CD8 (0.4%).

V shed 2 bases and J shed 7 bases, with 12 bases lying between them. Germline V CDR1 and CDR2: SGHNT, YYREEE (reference sequence). The CDR3 covers 14 residues. Input material: naive CD4+ T cells sorted from blood. Subset indicated: CD45RA+ positively selected. This chain connects TRBV5-4 to TRBJ2-2; D is uncertain. The sequence came from a man aged 30 to 39 in good health. CDR3 DNA sequence: TGTGCCAGCAGCTTAGGTAGTCCGGGCGGGGAGCTGTTTTTT. This translates into CASSLGSPGGELFF.